This TCR beta chain was identified in a study of low-dose radiotherapy and immunotherapy resistance in tumors. The germline CDR1 and CDR2 sequences are SGHNT and YYREEE (reference sequence). The CDR3 extends over 19 amino acids. J lost 3 bases, V lost 4 bases, and 13 bases had no gene match. First-strand cDNA used TRAV- and TRBV-specific primers, covering alpha and beta chains. TCRs underwent 15 to 25 PCR cycles of amplification with a constant-region primer and V-primer adapter. MiXCR, run by TCRdb on the reads, gives a single entry per CDR3 protein. This sample has fewer than 90,000 distinct CDR3 sequences, with approximately 31% found just once. Described time point: before trial treatment. This clonotype was observed at least ten times.

V and J are TRBV5-4 and TRBJ2-1; the match to TRBD2 covers 13 bases. The TCR sequence derives from a female donor with ovarian cancer. This specimen was PBMCs, taken before treatment. The CDR3 protein is CASSPRGTSGAGDYNEQFF. The CDR3 region has the DNA TGTGCCAGCAGCCCCCGAGGGACTAGCGGGGCCGGGGACTACAATGAGCAGTTCTTC.